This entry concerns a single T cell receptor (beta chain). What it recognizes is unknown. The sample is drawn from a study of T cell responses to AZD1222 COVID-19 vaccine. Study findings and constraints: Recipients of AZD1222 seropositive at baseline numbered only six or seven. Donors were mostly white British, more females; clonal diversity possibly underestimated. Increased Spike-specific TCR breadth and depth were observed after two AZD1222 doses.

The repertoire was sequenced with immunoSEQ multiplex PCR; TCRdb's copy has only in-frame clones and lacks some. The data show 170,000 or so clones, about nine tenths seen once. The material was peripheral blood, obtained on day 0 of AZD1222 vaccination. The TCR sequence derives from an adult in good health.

CDR3 in DNA: TGTGCCAGCACCAGGGGTTCCTACAATGAGCAGTTCTTC. This sequence encodes CASTRGSYNEQFF. The rearrangement joins TRBV28 to TRBJ2-1; perhaps TRBD1 as D (6 bases). The CDR3 has 13 residues. V was shortened by 7 bases and J by 1 base, with 8 bases between the two germline ends. In germline, CDR1 is MDHEN, CDR2 SYDVKM.